This entry lists 10 T cell receptor beta chains sequenced from one sample in a study of post-analysis software for immune sequencing data. Which antigens these TCRs recognize remains unknown. Built from TCR beta cDNA, the libraries had unique molecular identifiers in them. Each CDR3 protein gets one entry after TCRdb re-called the PCR reads with MiXCR. The sample carries about 260,000 distinct CDR3 sequences, about 40% recorded once. Study-wide results and limits: Among five TRBV segments more frequent in patients than controls were TRBV5-6, TRBV5-1 and TRBV20-1.

The sample taken for sequencing was blood. These receptors all stem from a girl aged 5 to 17 with multiple sclerosis.

This clonotype was observed many times. This chain joins TRBV4-1 and TRBJ2-3, with 11 bases lining up with TRBD2. J was trimmed by 3 bases and V by 1 base; bases with no gene match: 3. There are 16 residues in the CDR3. Germline values: CDR1 MGHRA, CDR2 YSYEKL. This CDR3 reads CASSQVAGGHTDTQYF. The CDR3, as DNA: TGCGCCAGCAGCCAAGTAGCGGGAGGGCATACAGATACGCAGTATTTT.

About this clonotype itself: A much larger clone sits a single nucleotide away, making a read error possible. The chain carries TRBV7-2 and TRBJ2-6; 7 bases align to TRBD1. The CDR3 totals 19 residues. With 6 bases clipped from V and 1 base from J, the junction kept 15 bases outside the gene matches. The germline CDR1 and CDR2 sequences are SGHTA and FQGNSA. The CDR3 DNA reads as TGTGCCAGCAGTCTAGCCCGGAGGCGGACAGGTTCTGGGGCCAACGTCCTGACTTTC. It is translated as CASSLARRRTGSGANVLTF.

This chain links TRBV6-1 with TRBJ2-3, with D possibly being TRBD2 (5 bases). CDR3 length equals 15 residues. V was trimmed by 1 base and J by 1 base, leaving 9 bases between them. Per germline, CDR1 MNHNS and CDR2 SASEGT. CDR3 DNA: TGTGCCAGCAGTGAAGTCCGGACTGGCACAGATACGCAGTATTTT. Translating it yields CASSEVRTGTDTQYF.

This clonotype was counted ten times or more. The chain links TRBV11-1 to TRBJ2-7, with D perhaps assigned TRBD1 or TRBD2 (5 bases each). Trimming removed 3 bases at V and 4 bases at J, with 13 bases between. The length of the CDR3 is 14 residues. The germline gives CDR1 SGHAT, CDR2 FQDESV (reference sequence). The CDR3 loop is CASSFGQGEYEQYF. The CDR3 region has the DNA TGTGCCAGCAGCTTTGGCCAGGGAGAATACGAGCAGTACTTC.

This chain connects TRBV27 to TRBJ1-1; D call uncertain. Trimming pared 5 bases from V and 0 bases from J, leaving 10 bases between. Germline V gene sequence: CDR1 MNHEY, CDR2 SMNVEV (reference sequence). The CDR3 extends over 14 amino acids. Here the CDR3 DNA reads TGTGCCAGCAGTATAACTGCGATGAACACTGAAGCTTTCTTT. It yields the protein CASSITAMNTEAFF.

This clonotype was recorded many times. V and J are TRBV7-2 and TRBJ1-4; 7 bases align to TRBD1. CDR3 size: 15 residues. The J segment lost 7 bases and the V segment lost 0 bases, leaving 5 bases of the junction unmatched. Germline lookup yields CDR1 SGHTA and CDR2 FQGNSA. CDR3 coding DNA: TGTGCCAGCAGCTTAGCGGGCAGGGGGAGTGAAAAACTGTTTTTT. Protein product: CASSLAGRGSEKLFF.

The chain recombines TRBV14 with TRBJ2-3; D is possibly TRBD1 or TRBD2 (5 bases each). Trimming pared 0 bases from V and 12 bases from J, leaving 13 bases between. The CDR3 extends over 13 amino acids. Germline values: CDR1 SGHDN, CDR2 FVKESK. The CDR3 DNA reads as TGTGCCAGCAGCCAAGATTTGGGGGTCACCCAGTATTTT. It is translated as CASSQDLGVTQYF.

In the case of this clonotype: The junction does not match germline at one end; this may be a read error. The chain is built from TRBV5-6 and TRBJ2-2; D may correspond to TRBD1 or TRBD2 (5 bases each). CDR3 size: 14 residues. Per the germline V gene, CDR1 is SGHDT and CDR2 is YYEEEE. CDR3 sequence (DNA): TGTGCCAGCAGCTCCGGCAGGGTCACCGGGGAGCGGTTTTTT. Its protein is CASSSGRVTGERFF.

This clonotype has just a few counts. The chain uses TRBV5-1 and TRBJ1-3; the D gene is possibly TRBD1 (5 bases). The V gene's germline CDR1 is SGHRS and CDR2 YFSETQ. Trimming took 0 bases from V and 4 from J, leaving 11 bases between them. This CDR3 has 15 residues. CDR3 bases: TGCGCCAGCAGCTTGGAGGGGCTGGACGGAAACACCATATATTTT. Translation gives CASSLEGLDGNTIYF. The full variable domain, with the rest looked up from reference TRBV5-1 and TRBJ1-3, is KAGVTQTPRYLIKTRGQQVTLSCSPISGHRSVSWYQQTPGQGLQFLFEYFSETQRNKGNFPGRFSGRQFSNSRSEMNVSTLELGDSALYLCASSLEGLDGNTIYFGEGSWLTVV.

This clonotype was detected only a few times. The chain joins TRBV20-1 to TRBJ1-2; D possibly corresponds to TRBD1 (5 bases). CDR3 length: 13 amino acids. Germline-derived CDR1 and CDR2 are DFQATT and SNEGSKA (reference sequence). Trimming took 0 bases from V and 7 from J, leaving 12 bases between them. The CDR3 sequence is CSARDEGIGGYTF. The CDR3 DNA sequence: TGCAGTGCTAGAGATGAGGGGATCGGTGGCTACACCTTC.